This TCR beta chain is from a study of blood T cells in healthy people across ages (dated by TCRdb to about 2015). With regard to the full study: In model experiments, template switching captured about one uniquely barcoded TCR beta cDNA molecule for every two T cells. The study measured age-related changes in TCR beta repertoire diversity using deep sequencing normalized with unique cDNA molecular identifiers. Four age groups were formed from the donors: young (average roughly 16 years), middle-aged (around 37), aged (over 55) and long-lived (less than 85). Donors of different ages were randomly distributed across sequencing lanes to avoid experimental bias. Using the same blood draw, the study looked at two additional independent replicas of 1 million unique cDNA reads for two donors, one aged 18 to 30 and the other aged 80 or older.

A word on this clonotype: Its antigen remains undetermined. No per-base quality is available; no much larger clone lies one base away.

Here is what the overall study found, with its caveats: Estimates of total diversity based on one million sequenced T cells were considered lower bounds and underestimates. Observed TCR beta diversity per million T cells fell roughly linearly with age, and a significant reduction was already apparent by age roughly 41. Because donor CMV infection status was unknown, age-related changes in expanded clonotypes were potentially confounded. Because profiling used bulk unsorted PBMCs, naive and antigen-experienced compartments could not be compared conclusively. There was a strong correlation between observed TCR beta diversity and the percentage of naive T cells measured by flow cytometry. Compared with the aged group, the long-lived group had more naive CD4+ T cells, fewer expanded clones and increased TCR diversity, a pattern suggesting age selection.

The method was 5' RACE. The sample was run on an Illumina HiSeq 2500. A second PCR of roughly 6 to 12 cycles was run with a J-beta primer mix and a sample-barcoded 5' primer. A unique molecular identifier was introduced onto each TCR beta cDNA molecule by a template-switch 5' adaptor carrying 12 random nucleotides. At least 2.5 million CDR3-containing paired-end reads were obtained from each sample. First-strand cDNA synthesis was performed from all RNA using the Mint cDNA synthesis kit, with priming by a TRBC-specific oligonucleotide. After uracil-DNA glycosylase treatment, a first 18-cycle PCR used universal primers M1SS and BC2_uni_R on all cDNA. The paper's processing steps were these. Normalization of each sample was performed by random selection of 1 million high-quality reads, each carrying a distinct molecular identifier. Reads with shared molecular identifiers were discarded instead of being binned into consensus sequences. MiTCR, run with a Q25 quality threshold and the strictest error-elimination algorithm, handled CDR3 identification, clonotype clustering and error correction. Lower-bound total TCR beta diversity was estimated with a nonparametric unseen species model using Euler transformation. Starting from the raw public reads, TCRdb applied fastp trimming at Q25, assembled clones with MiXCR and retained in-frame beta chains. For every CDR3 protein sequence, its rows merge into one entry that carries the most common genes and DNA. TCRdb assigned the V and J calls; the authors' analysis was not used. This sample is represented by fewer than 700,000 distinct CDR3 sequences; 47% of them were singletons. The ten largest clones take up under 30% of the sample.

The donors were under 40 Caucasian individuals from Russia, aged roughly 6 to 100 years, who were systemically healthy. Each donor gave ten milliliters of peripheral blood, drawn into EDTA-treated Vacutainer tubes. Ficoll-Paque density-gradient centrifugation was used to isolate PBMCs, with at least 6.5 million per sample. Total RNA, at least 5 micrograms per sample, was extracted from PBMCs with Trizol reagent. For every donor, flow cytometry on a PBMC aliquot measured the percentage of naive CD45RAhigh/CD27high T cells. Germline trimming: 0 bases from V, 0 bases from J; junction bases outside gene matches: 6. Looking up the germline V gene yields CDR1 MGHDK and CDR2 SYGVNS. Spanning cysteine to phenylalanine, the CDR3 consists of 17 amino acids. The read is trimmed to its CDR3 DNA, 51 bases read in frame from base 1.

This sequence was found in an elderly man in good health. Sequenced sample: blood. The chain is made from TRBV25-1 and TRBJ2-3, and 7 junction bases match TRBD1. The CDR3 protein: CASSEYDRADSTDTQYF. The DNA is as follows: TGTGCCAGCAGTGAATATGACAGGGCCGATAGCACAGATACGCAGTATTTT. Full variable domain (CDR3 extended with the reference TRBV25-1 and TRBJ2-3 proteins): EADIYQTPRYLVIGTGKKITLECSQTMGHDKMYWYQQDPGMELHLIHYSYGVNSTEKGDLSSESTVSRIRTEHFPLTLESARPSHTSQYLCASSEYDRADSTDTQYFGPGTRLTVL.